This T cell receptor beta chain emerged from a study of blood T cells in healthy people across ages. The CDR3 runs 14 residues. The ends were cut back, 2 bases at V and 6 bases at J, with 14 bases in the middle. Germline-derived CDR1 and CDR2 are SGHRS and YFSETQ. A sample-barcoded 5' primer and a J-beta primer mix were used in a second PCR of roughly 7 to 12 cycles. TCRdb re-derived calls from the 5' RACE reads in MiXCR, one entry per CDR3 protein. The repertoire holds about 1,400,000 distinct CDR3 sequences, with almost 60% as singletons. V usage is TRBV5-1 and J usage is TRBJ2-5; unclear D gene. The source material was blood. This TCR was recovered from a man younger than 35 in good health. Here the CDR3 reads CASSLQPSEKTQYF. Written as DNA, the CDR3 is TGCGCCAGCAGCTTACAACCATCGGAAAAGACCCAGTACTTC. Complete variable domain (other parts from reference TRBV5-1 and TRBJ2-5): KAGVTQTPRYLIKTRGQQVTLSCSPISGHRSVSWYQQTPGQGLQFLFEYFSETQRNKGNFPGRFSGRQFSNSRSEMNVSTLELGDSALYLCASSLQPSEKTQYFGPGTRLLVL.